The 9 T cell receptor beta chains in this list originate from one sample, sequenced in a study of Graves' ophthalmopathy and Graves' hyperthyroidism. TCR beta CDR3 regions were amplified from RNA transcripts. Second-round multiplex PCR came after a first-round RT-PCR that employed HTBI primers. TCRdb redid the calling of the multiplex PCR reads with MiXCR, one entry per CDR3 protein. The table lists under 350,000 distinct CDR3 sequences, roughly 15% of them singletons, with roughly 12% in the top ten. What was sequenced was peripheral blood. The receptors stem from an adult man with Graves' ophthalmopathy.

This clonotype was seen repeatedly, ten times or more. CDR3 DNA: TGTGCCACGATCAAGCGGGAACTCTTGTACGAGCAGTACTTC. It encodes CATIKRELLYEQYF. This chain connects TRBV24-1 to TRBJ2-7; TRBD2 aligns across 7 bases. The CDR3 contains 14 residues. With V trimmed by 10 bases and J by 4 bases, 12 bases remained unmatched. Germline CDR1 KGHDR, CDR2 SFDVKD.

The chain combines TRBV19 with TRBJ1-5, with unresolved D. V shed 7 bases and J shed 6 bases, with 16 bases lying between them. Germline V gene lookup returns CDR1 LNHDA and CDR2 SQIVND (reference sequence). The CDR3 totals 14 residues. Here the CDR3 DNA reads TGTGCCAGTACTATCGGGCAGCTGTTTCAGCCCCAGCATTTT. Its protein product is CASTIGQLFQPQHF.

This clonotype has a count of ten or more. The V gene is TRBV7-3, the J gene TRBJ1-1; D not certain. Germline V gene lookup returns CDR1 SGHTA and CDR2 FQGTGA. Trimming took 4 bases from V and 5 from J, leaving 14 bases between them. There are 14 residues in the CDR3. The chain's CDR3 is CASSSQRFGTEAFF. The CDR3, as DNA: TGTGCCAGCAGCTCCCAGAGGTTTGGGACTGAAGCTTTCTTT.

This clonotype was observed many times. V and J are TRBV25-1 and TRBJ2-1; 10 nucleotides line up with TRBD2. The germline V gene encodes CDR1 MGHDK and CDR2 SYGVNS. V dropped 5 bases and J dropped 9; count of bases not matched to a gene: 13. The CDR3 covers 16 residues. The CDR3: CASSPQTSGLSLEQFF. The CDR3 DNA follows: TGTGCCAGCAGTCCACAGACTAGCGGGTTATCACTTGAGCAGTTCTTC. The entire variable domain, with the rest obtained from reference TRBV25-1 and TRBJ2-1, is as follows: EADIYQTPRYLVIGTGKKITLECSQTMGHDKMYWYQQDPGMELHLIHYSYGVNSTEKGDLSSESTVSRIRTEHFPLTLESARPSHTSQYLCASSPQTSGLSLEQFFGPGTRLTVL.

In its sample, this clonotype was seen many times. In DNA, the CDR3 is TGTGCCAGCAGCCCCGCGCCGGGTTACGAGCAGTACTTC. Protein product: CASSPAPGYEQYF. V and J are TRBV27 and TRBJ2-7, with D unresolved. Germline V CDR1 and CDR2: MNHEY, SMNVEV (reference sequence). The CDR3 consists of 13 residues. V lost 6 bases, J lost 4 bases, and 13 bases lay in between.

This clonotype was observed many times. The chain links TRBV18 to TRBJ1-5, with 7 bases aligning to TRBD1. The CDR3 contains 15 residues. The J segment lost 1 base and the V segment lost 1 base, leaving 1 base of the junction unmatched. CDR1 is KGHSH, CDR2 LQKENI, per germline. CDR3 amino acids: CASSPQGASNQPQHF. The DNA for the CDR3 is TGTGCCAGCTCACCACAGGGGGCGAGCAATCAGCCCCAGCATTTT. Based on the CDR3 plus reference TRBV18 and TRBJ1-5, the full variable domain is NAGVMQNPRHLVRRRGQEARLRCSPMKGHSHVYWYRQLPEEGLKFMVYLQKENIIDESGMPKERFSAEFPKEGPSILRIQQVVRGDSAAYFCASSPQGASNQPQHFGDGTRLSIL.

This clonotype showed up many times. The rearrangement joins TRBV9 to TRBJ2-7, with D unresolved. The V gene's germline CDR1 is SGDLS and CDR2 YYNGEE. The CDR3 totals 16 residues. Trimming took off 0 bases at V and 5 bases at J, with 18 bases between the two ends. The CDR3 DNA follows: TGTGCCAGCAGCGTAGCGATCCGAGGTTCTTTCAACGAGCAGTACTTC. Translating it yields CASSVAIRGSFNEQYF.

This clonotype has at least ten counts. The chain uses TRBV20-1 and TRBJ2-7; 10 bases are a match to TRBD2. The CDR3 has 13 residues. V shed 6 bases, J shed 2 bases, and the junction held 4 bases outside the gene matches. Per germline, CDR1 DFQATT and CDR2 SNEGSKA (reference sequence). CDR3 region: CSAGGLAAYEQYF. Written as DNA, the CDR3 is TGCAGTGCCGGAGGACTAGCGGCCTACGAGCAGTACTTC.

This clonotype was seen a handful of times. The junction and the germline gene differ at one end; a read error may be behind it. V usage is TRBV11-2 and J usage is TRBJ2-3; D is unclear. This CDR3 is 13 amino acids long. CDR1 is SGHAT, CDR2 FQNNGV, per germline. The CDR3 nucleotides are TGTGCCAGCAGCGTAGAAATAGGGCAGCGGCAGTATTTT. It codes for CASSVEIGQRQYF.